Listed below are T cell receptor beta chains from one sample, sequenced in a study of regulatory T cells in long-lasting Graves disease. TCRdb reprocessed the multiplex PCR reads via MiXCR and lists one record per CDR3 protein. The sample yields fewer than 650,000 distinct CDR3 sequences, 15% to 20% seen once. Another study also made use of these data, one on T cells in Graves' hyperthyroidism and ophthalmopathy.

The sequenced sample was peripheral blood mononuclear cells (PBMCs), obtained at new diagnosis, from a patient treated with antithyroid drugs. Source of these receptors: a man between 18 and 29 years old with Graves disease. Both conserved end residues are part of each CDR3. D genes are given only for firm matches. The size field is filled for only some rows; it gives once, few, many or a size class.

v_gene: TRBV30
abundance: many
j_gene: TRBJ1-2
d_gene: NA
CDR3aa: CAWTTGRGDWSGGYTF
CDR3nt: TGTGCCTGGACGACGGGACGGGGGGATTGGTCTGGAGGCTACACCTTC

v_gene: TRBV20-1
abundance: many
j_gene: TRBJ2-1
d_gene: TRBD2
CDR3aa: CSARASPTSGRFF
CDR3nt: TGCAGTGCTAGAGCCAGTCCAACTAGCGGGAGATTCTTC

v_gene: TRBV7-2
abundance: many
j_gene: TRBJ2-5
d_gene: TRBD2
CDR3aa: CASSLRLAGFQETQYF
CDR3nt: TGTGCCAGCAGCTTGCGACTAGCGGGGTTCCAAGAGACCCAGTACTTC

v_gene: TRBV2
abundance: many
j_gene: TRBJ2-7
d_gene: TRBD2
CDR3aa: CASRTSGPSYEQYF
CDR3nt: TGTGCCAGCAGGACTAGCGGGCCGTCCTACGAGCAGTACTTC

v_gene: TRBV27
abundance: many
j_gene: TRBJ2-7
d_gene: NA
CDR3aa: CASSPPPKHLGAQGYF
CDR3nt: TGTGCCAGCAGTCCGCCACCAAAGCACTTGGGGGCCCAGGGGTACTTC

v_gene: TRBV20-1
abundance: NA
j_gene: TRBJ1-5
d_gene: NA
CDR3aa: CSARVKDGINQPQHF
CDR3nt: TGCAGTGCTAGAGTTAAAGACGGAATCAATCAGCCCCAGCATTTT

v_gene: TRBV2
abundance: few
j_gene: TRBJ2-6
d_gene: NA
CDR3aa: CASSDVPAGANVLTF
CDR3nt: TGTGCCAGCAGTGACGTCCCTGCTGGGGCCAACGTCCTGACTTTC

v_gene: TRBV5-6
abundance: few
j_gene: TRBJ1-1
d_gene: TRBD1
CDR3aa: CASSFGGTGISTEAFF
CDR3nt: TGTGCCAGCAGCTTTGGGGGGACAGGGATTAGCACTGAAGCTTTCTTT

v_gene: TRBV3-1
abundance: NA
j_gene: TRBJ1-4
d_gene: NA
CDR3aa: CASSQAPGTNEKLFF
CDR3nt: TGTGCCAGCAGTCAAGCCCCAGGAACTAATGAAAAACTGTTTTTT

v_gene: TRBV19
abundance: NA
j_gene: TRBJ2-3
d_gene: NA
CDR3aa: CASSSHWGTDTQYF
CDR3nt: TGTGCCAGTAGTTCCCACTGGGGCACAGATACGCAGTATTTT

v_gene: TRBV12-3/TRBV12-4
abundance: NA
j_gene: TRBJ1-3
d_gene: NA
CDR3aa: CASSFYNTIYF
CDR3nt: TGTGCCAGCAGTTTTTACAACACCATATATTTT

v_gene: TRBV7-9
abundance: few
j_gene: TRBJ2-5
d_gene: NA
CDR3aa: CASSDRTTLLNQETQYF
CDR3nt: TGTGCCAGCAGCGACAGGACTACATTGCTTAACCAAGAGACCCAGTACTTC

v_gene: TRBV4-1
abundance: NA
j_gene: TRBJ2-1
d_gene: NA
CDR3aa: CASSQPRRGNEQFF
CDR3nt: TGCGCCAGCAGCCAACCCCGCCGCGGCAATGAGCAGTTCTTC

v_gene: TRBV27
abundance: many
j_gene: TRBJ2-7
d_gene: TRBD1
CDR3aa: CASSLSRQGPYEQYF
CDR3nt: TGTGCCAGCTCACTATCGAGACAGGGCCCCTACGAGCAGTACTTC

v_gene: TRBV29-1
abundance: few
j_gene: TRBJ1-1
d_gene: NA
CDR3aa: CSVVRQLNTEAFF
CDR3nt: TGCAGCGTTGTTAGACAATTGAACACTGAAGCTTTCTTT

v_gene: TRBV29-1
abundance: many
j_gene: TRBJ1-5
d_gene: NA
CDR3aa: CSAVSGLNQPQHF
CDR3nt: TGCAGCGCCGTGTCTGGGCTGAATCAGCCCCAGCATTTT

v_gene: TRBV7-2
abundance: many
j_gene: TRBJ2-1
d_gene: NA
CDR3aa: CASSLRGLGGVYNEQFF
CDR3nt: TGTGCCAGCAGCCTCCGGGGATTGGGCGGAGTTTACAATGAGCAGTTCTTC

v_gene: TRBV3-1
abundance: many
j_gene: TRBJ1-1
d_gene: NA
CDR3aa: CASSPTGFEAFF
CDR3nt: TGTGCCAGCAGCCCAACAGGGTTTGAAGCTTTCTTT

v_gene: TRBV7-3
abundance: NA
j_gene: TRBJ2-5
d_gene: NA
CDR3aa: CASSIAGTQGETQYF
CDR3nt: TGTGCCAGCAGCATCGCCGGGACTCAAGGAGAGACCCAGTACTTC

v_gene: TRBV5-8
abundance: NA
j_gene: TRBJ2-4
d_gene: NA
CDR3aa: CASSLRVVVVDEQLF
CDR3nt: TGTGCCAGCAGCTTGCGGGTAGTTGTTGTCGATGAGCAGCTCTTC

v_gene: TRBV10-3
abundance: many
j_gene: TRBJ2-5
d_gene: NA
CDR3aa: CASEGDGSGAQYF
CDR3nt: TGTGCCAGCGAGGGGGACGGCTCCGGTGCCCAGTACTTC

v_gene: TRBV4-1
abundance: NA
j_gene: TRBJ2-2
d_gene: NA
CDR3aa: CASSHAGGGNTGELFF
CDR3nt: TGCGCCAGCAGCCATGCTGGGGGTGGGAACACCGGGGAGCTGTTTTTT

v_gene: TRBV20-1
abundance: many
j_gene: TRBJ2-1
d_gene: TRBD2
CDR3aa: CSARLAGVLNEQFF
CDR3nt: TGCAGTGCAAGACTAGCGGGAGTTCTCAATGAGCAGTTCTTC

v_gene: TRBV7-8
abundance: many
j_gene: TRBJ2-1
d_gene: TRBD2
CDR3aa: CASSFVESGRHNEQFF
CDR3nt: TGTGCCAGCAGCTTTGTAGAGAGCGGGAGGCACAATGAGCAGTTCTTC

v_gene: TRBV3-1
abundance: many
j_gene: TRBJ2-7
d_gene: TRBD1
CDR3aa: CASSQSWRTGDQYEQYF
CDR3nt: TGTGCCAGCAGCCAATCGTGGCGGACAGGGGACCAATACGAGCAGTACTTC

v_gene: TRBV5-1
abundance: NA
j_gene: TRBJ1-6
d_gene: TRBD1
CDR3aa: CASSSGTGPNSPLHF
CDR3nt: TGCGCCAGCAGCTCCGGGACAGGGCCTAATTCACCCCTCCACTTT

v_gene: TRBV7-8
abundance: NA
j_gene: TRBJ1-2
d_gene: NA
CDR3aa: CASSVRDRNYGYTF
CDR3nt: TGTGCCAGCAGCGTAAGGGACCGTAACTATGGCTACACCTTC

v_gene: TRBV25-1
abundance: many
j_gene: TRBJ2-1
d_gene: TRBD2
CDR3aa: CASSELTSIYNEQFF
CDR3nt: TGTGCCAGCAGTGAATTGACTAGCATTTACAATGAGCAGTTCTTC

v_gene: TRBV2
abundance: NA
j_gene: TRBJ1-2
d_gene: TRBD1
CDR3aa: CASSETRQGEDYGYTF
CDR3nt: TGTGCCAGCAGTGAAACGAGGCAGGGGGAAGACTATGGCTACACCTTC

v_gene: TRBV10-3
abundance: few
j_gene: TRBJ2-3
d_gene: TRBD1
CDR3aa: CAISGDRGQDTQYF
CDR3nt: TGTGCCATCAGTGGGGACAGGGGTCAGGATACGCAGTATTTT

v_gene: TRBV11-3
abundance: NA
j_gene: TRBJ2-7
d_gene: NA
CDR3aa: CASSQTGIGEQYF
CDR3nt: TGTGCCAGCAGCCAAACAGGGATCGGCGAGCAGTACTTC

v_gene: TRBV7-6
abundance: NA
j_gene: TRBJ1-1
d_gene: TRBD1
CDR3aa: CASSLGNQQGPYMNTEAFF
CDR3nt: TGTGCCAGCAGCTTAGGCAACCAACAGGGGCCCTACATGAACACTGAAGCTTTCTTT

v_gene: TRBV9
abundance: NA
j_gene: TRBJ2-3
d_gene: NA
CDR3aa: CASSVGLTSTDTQYF
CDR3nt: TGTGCCAGCAGCGTAGGCCTGACTAGCACAGATACGCAGTATTTT

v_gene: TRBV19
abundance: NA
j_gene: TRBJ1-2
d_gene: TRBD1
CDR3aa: CASSISGQGASGYTF
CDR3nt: TGTGCCAGTAGTATCTCGGGACAGGGGGCTTCTGGCTACACCTTC

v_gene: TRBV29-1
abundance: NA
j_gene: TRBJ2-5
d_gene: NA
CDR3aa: CSALQGPSGKTQYF
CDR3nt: TGCAGCGCACTACAGGGACCGTCGGGAAAGACCCAGTACTTC

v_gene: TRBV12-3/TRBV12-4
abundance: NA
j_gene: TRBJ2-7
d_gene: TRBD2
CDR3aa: CASSSSGTRSEQYF
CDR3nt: TGTGCCAGCAGTTCGTCCGGGACTAGAAGCGAGCAGTACTTC

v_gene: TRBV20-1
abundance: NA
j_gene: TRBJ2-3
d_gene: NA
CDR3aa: CSARARSPPDTQYF
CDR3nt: TGCAGTGCTAGGGCTAGAAGTCCCCCAGATACGCAGTATTTT